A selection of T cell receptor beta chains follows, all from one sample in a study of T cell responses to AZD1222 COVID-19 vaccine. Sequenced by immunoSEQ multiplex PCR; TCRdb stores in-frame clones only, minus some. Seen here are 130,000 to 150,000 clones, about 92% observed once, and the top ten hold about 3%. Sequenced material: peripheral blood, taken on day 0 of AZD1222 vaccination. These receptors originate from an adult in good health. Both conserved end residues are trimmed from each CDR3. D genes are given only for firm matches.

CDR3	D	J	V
ATSRDRMGGEAF	NA	TRBJ1-1	TRBV15
ASGATGANVLT	NA	TRBJ2-6	TRBV7-2
ASSIKGQGNLYEQY	NA	TRBJ2-7	TRBV19
ASSFLGAGELF	NA	TRBJ2-2	TRBV12-3/TRBV12-4
ASSLGTGAGANVLT	TRBD1	TRBJ2-6	TRBV5-1
ASRTNRDIGEKLF	NA	TRBJ1-4	TRBV28
ASSLQRMNTEAF	NA	TRBJ1-1	TRBV5-5
ASSQDWGGRAEAF	NA	TRBJ1-1	TRBV3-1/TRBV3-2
ATSRGLGQPYGYT	TRBD1	TRBJ1-2	TRBV15
ASSQDGGLYGYT	NA	TRBJ1-2	TRBV4-2
ASSDTSTGGGNYGYT	TRBD1	TRBJ1-2	TRBV5-1
ASRFSGRDTGELF	TRBD2	TRBJ2-2	TRBV19
ASSGGGFGAGELF	NA	TRBJ2-2	TRBV7-3
ASSLVRPAREQF	NA	TRBJ2-1	TRBV5-1
ASSQDKYGTSGRAGETQY	TRBD2	TRBJ2-5	TRBV4-1
ATSDLSRGEQY	NA	TRBJ2-7	TRBV24-1
ASSIEWLANNEQF	NA	TRBJ2-1	TRBV19
ASSGLAGGYEQY	TRBD2	TRBJ2-7	TRBV9
ASSHLRGGQPQH	NA	TRBJ1-5	TRBV4-1
ASRPGTGDEQF	TRBD1	TRBJ2-1	TRBV7-2
ASSPGALAGDGYT	NA	TRBJ1-2	TRBV18
ASKPGHPYGYT	NA	TRBJ1-2	TRBV28
ASSIVRDRGQPQH	TRBD1	TRBJ1-5	TRBV19
ASSQDTWASGNEQF	TRBD2	TRBJ2-1	TRBV4-2
ASSYSDEQF	NA	TRBJ2-1	TRBV6-5